Each of the 30 T cell receptor beta chains below was sequenced from the same sample in a study of quantifying T cell responses using KT2 cells. Study information: TCR alpha and beta constant-region primers primed reverse transcription of RNA.

A single-stranded UMI oligo with SP2 sequence was ligated to cDNA 3' ends. An equimolar mix of RC1.1 and RC1.2 primed the beta chain across TRBC1 and TRBC2. TCRdb reprocessed the UMI-ligation and nested PCR reads with MiXCR, giving one entry per CDR3 protein. This table has some 48,000 distinct CDR3 sequences, 11% appearing once. Sequencing used PBMCs spiked with cells of the T cell clone KT2. The receptor source for this set is a human donor.

The CDR3 bases are TGTGCCAGTAGGCCGGGACAGGGACCCTACGAGCAGTACTTC. This translates into CASRPGQGPYEQYF. V and J are TRBV19 and TRBJ2-7, with 9 nucleotides matching TRBD1. The CDR3 loop spans 14 amino acids. V was clipped by 6 bases and J by 2 bases; unmatched bases: 5. CDR1 and CDR2 from the germline V gene are LNHDA and SQIVND (reference sequence).

The chain is built from TRBV29-1 and TRBJ2-1; no firm D call. Per the germline V gene, CDR1 is SQVTM and CDR2 is ANQGSEA. V was clipped by 1 base and J by 3 bases, with 16 bases between them. The CDR3 runs to 16 residues. This chain's CDR3 is CSVEVFSVFDYNEQFF. CDR3 DNA sequence: TGCAGCGTTGAAGTTTTTTCCGTGTTTGACTACAATGAGCAGTTCTTC.

The J gene is TRBJ2-1, the V gene TRBV7-9; perhaps TRBD1 as D (6 bases). The CDR3 is 15 amino acids. V lost 5 bases, J lost 8 bases, and 19 bases lay in between. The germline V gene has CDR1 SEHNR and CDR2 FQNEAQ (reference sequence). CDR3 protein: CASSHRTVPGDEQFF. The DNA for the CDR3 is TGTGCCAGCAGCCATCGGACGGTTCCAGGGGATGAGCAGTTCTTC. Filled out from reference TRBV7-9 and TRBJ2-1, the complete variable domain reads DTGVSQNPRHKITKRGQNVTFRCDPISEHNRLYWYRQTLGQGPEFLTYFQNEAQLEKSRLLSDRFSAERPKGSFSTLEIQRTEQGDSAMYLCASSHRTVPGDEQFFGPGTRLTVL.

The rearrangement links TRBV9 to TRBJ2-6, with D possibly called TRBD1 or TRBD2 (7 bases each). The CDR3 runs to 16 residues. Germline V gene sequence: CDR1 SGDLS, CDR2 YYNGEE. V shed 4 bases and J shed 2 bases, with 13 bases lying between them. This CDR3 reads CASSPQGGAGANVLTF. The CDR3 DNA reads as TGTGCCAGCAGCCCTCAGGGGGGGGCTGGGGCCAACGTCCTGACTTTC.

This clonotype was seen just once. V is TRBV7-6 and J is TRBJ2-7, with 7 bases matching TRBD1. Losses at the gene ends were 5 bases for V and 4 bases for J; bases not matched to a gene: 17. This CDR3 has 17 amino acids. CDR1 and CDR2 (germline): SGHVS, FNYEAQ. CDR3 residues: CASSLDPVGQGDYEQYF. The CDR3 DNA is TGTGCCAGCAGCCTCGACCCGGTAGGGCAGGGGGATTACGAGCAGTACTTC.

This clonotype was found a few times. The rearrangement uses TRBV18 and TRBJ1-1; D gene unclear. Germline-derived CDR1 and CDR2 are KGHSH and LQKENI. The V and J ends lost 1 base and 2 bases respectively, with 14 bases between them. This CDR3 spans 16 amino acids. CDR3 sequence (DNA): TGTGCCAGCTCACCACTCGTTAGACGTACCAACACTGAAGCTTTCTTT. Translating gives CASSPLVRRTNTEAFF.

This chain uses TRBV27 with TRBJ1-2; D might be TRBD1 (5 bases). The germline gives CDR1 MNHEY, CDR2 SMNVEV (reference sequence). The CDR3 consists of 15 residues. V was pared by 3 bases and J by 0 bases, with 11 bases between. CDR3 bases: TGTGCCAGCAGTTTCCGTAGGGGATCTAACTATGGCTACACCTTC. Its protein is CASSFRRGSNYGYTF.

The table lists this clonotype with many counts. This chain connects TRBV6-5 to TRBJ2-7; TRBD1 matches 7 bases. From germline, CDR1 is MNHEY and CDR2 SVGAGI. The ends lost 6 bases at V and 1 base at J; junction bases unmatched: 3. The CDR3 is 13 residues long. The CDR3: CASSLGQSYEQYF. CDR3 nucleotide sequence: TGTGCCAGCAGCTTGGGACAGTCCTACGAGCAGTACTTC.

The V call is TRBV11-2, the J call TRBJ2-1; 14 bases match TRBD2. Germline CDR1 reads SGHAT; CDR2 reads FQNNGV. The junction had 5 bases not matched to a gene; V was cut back by 3 bases and J by 4 bases. CDR3 size: 17 residues. The CDR3 DNA is TGTGCCAGCAGCTTGGGGACTAGCGGGAGAGGGTACAATGAGCAGTTCTTC. It yields the protein CASSLGTSGRGYNEQFF.

This clonotype was recorded many times. This sequence joins TRBV27 and TRBJ2-3; D call uncertain. The CDR3 contains 14 residues. The V and J ends lost 3 bases and 0 bases respectively, with 7 bases between them. Germline CDR1 and CDR2: MNHEY and SMNVEV (reference sequence). CDR3 in amino acids: CASSFQASTDTQYF. DNA of the CDR3: TGTGCCAGCAGTTTTCAGGCTAGCACAGATACGCAGTATTTT.

The J gene is TRBJ1-1, the V gene TRBV4-1, with D possibly matching TRBD1 (5 bases). This CDR3 comprises 12 residues. Per the germline V gene, CDR1 is MGHRA and CDR2 is YSYEKL. The germline V and J ends were trimmed by 7 bases and 8 bases, with 14 bases remaining between them. CDR3 nucleotide sequence: TGCGCCAGCACCCCAAGCAGGGTGGAAGCTTTCTTT. Residues: CASTPSRVEAFF.

This clonotype was recorded a few times. The chain has TRBV6-4 and TRBJ2-3; D remains unclear. Germline CDR1 is MRHNA and CDR2 is SNTAGT. V shed 5 bases and J shed 4 bases, with 10 bases lying between them. This CDR3 spans 13 amino acids. The CDR3 DNA reads as TGTGCCAGCAGTCTCGAAGAGGCAGATACGCAGTATTTT. Amino acids: CASSLEEADTQYF.

This clonotype came up a few times. The V gene is TRBV6-2 or TRBV6-3, the J gene TRBJ1-1, with D unclear. Germline CDR1 and CDR2: MNHEY and SVGEGT. V lost 2 bases and J lost 14, with 18 bases in between. This CDR3 has 13 amino acids. This CDR3 is CASSYTQVGVGFF. CDR3 nucleotides: TGTGCCAGCAGTTACACCCAGGTTGGGGTTGGGTTCTTT.

This clonotype has only a few counts. This chain links TRBV2 with TRBJ1-5; 9 bases align to TRBD1. The CDR3 contains 17 residues. V dropped 6 bases and J dropped 2; count of bases not matched to a gene: 11. Germline V gives CDR1 SNHLY, CDR2 FYNNEI. CDR3 sequence reads: CASRRGQGLFGNQPQHF. CDR3 DNA: TGTGCCAGCAGGAGAGGACAGGGGTTATTTGGCAATCAGCCCCAGCATTTT.

This clonotype has at least ten counts. The chain recombines TRBV6-2 or TRBV6-3 with TRBJ2-7, with D perhaps TRBD2 (6 bases). This CDR3 has 13 residues. V lost 5 bases, J lost 6 bases, and 14 bases lay in between. Germline V gene sequence: CDR1 MNHEY, CDR2 SVGEGT. The CDR3: CASSPRGGGEQYF. The DNA for the CDR3 is TGTGCCAGCAGTCCCCGGGGAGGCGGCGAGCAGTACTTC.

The CDR3 region has the DNA TGTGCCAGCTCCATCGACAGAGGCTCCTACGAGCAGTACTTC. Translating it yields CASSIDRGSYEQYF. V is TRBV19 and J is TRBJ2-7, with a possible D match to TRBD1 (5 bases). This CDR3 spans 14 amino acids. Germline lookup yields CDR1 LNHDA and CDR2 SQIVND (reference sequence). V lost 9 bases to trimming and J lost 0 bases, with 15 bases between them.

The chain joins TRBV23-1 to TRBJ2-7, with D uncertain. TRBV23-1 is classed as an ORF, of uncertain function. Between the trimmed V and J ends, which lost 7 bases and 3 bases, there was a span of 10 bases. CDR3 length: 12 residues. The CDR3 loop reads CASTEIHYEQYF. The CDR3 DNA follows: TGCGCCAGCACCGAGATCCACTACGAGCAGTACTTC.

This clonotype was recorded many times. The V gene is TRBV6-6, the J gene TRBJ2-7; TRBD2 matches 7 bases. The V gene end was trimmed by 7 bases and the J gene end by 4 bases; junction bases not matched to a gene: 10. The CDR3 runs to 14 residues. Germline lookup yields CDR1 MNHNY and CDR2 SVGAGI (reference sequence). The CDR3 reads CASIAGLEGYEQYF. Here the CDR3 DNA reads TGTGCCAGCATTGCCGGACTAGAGGGTTACGAGCAGTACTTC.

This clonotype has a handful of counts. The genes are TRBV13 and TRBJ2-7; D remains unclear. The length of the CDR3 is 12 residues. Germline V gene lookup returns CDR1 PRHDT and CDR2 FYEKMQ (reference sequence). The V end lost 4 bases, the J end lost 6 bases, and 10 bases lay between the germline ends. CDR3 residues: CASSSRLTEQYF. In DNA, the CDR3 is TGTGCCAGCAGCTCCCGGCTAACCGAGCAGTACTTC. Full variable domain (remainder filled in from reference TRBV13 and TRBJ2-7): AAGVIQSPRHLIKEKRETATLKCYPIPRHDTVYWYQQGPGQDPQFLISFYEKMQSDKGSIPDRFSAQQFSDYHSELNMSSLELGDSALYFCASSSRLTEQYFGPGTRLTVT.

Only a few counts were recorded for this clonotype. The V call is TRBV20-1, the J call TRBJ2-4; TRBD1 agrees at 7 bases. The germline V gene has CDR1 DFQATT and CDR2 SNEGSKA (reference sequence). V was pared by 6 bases and J by 3 bases, with 8 bases of the junction left unmatched. The CDR3 covers 14 residues. The CDR3, as DNA: TGCAGTGCGTTTAGGGGGCTCGGCAAAAACATTCAGTACTTC. This translates into CSAFRGLGKNIQYF.

The genes are TRBV12-3 or TRBV12-4 and TRBJ2-1; TRBD2 agrees at 14 bases. V was pared by 7 bases and J by 10 bases, with 9 bases of the junction left unmatched. The CDR3 is made up of 15 amino acids. In DNA, the CDR3 is TGTGCCAGCAATCCGGGACTAGCGGGAGTATTGGAGCAGTTCTTC. This sequence encodes CASNPGLAGVLEQFF.

CDR3 sequence (DNA): TGTGCCAGCAGCCAATCATCCGGGACTAGCGTGGGCTACGAGCAGTACTTC. Translated, it gives CASSQSSGTSVGYEQYF. J is TRBJ2-7 and V is TRBV3-1; TRBD2 matches at 10 bases. CDR1 and CDR2 from the germline V gene are LGHDT and YNNKEL (reference sequence). Trimming removed 2 bases from V and 3 bases from J; junction bases left unmatched: 10. This CDR3 is 17 amino acids long.

At least ten counts were recorded for this clonotype. The chain has TRBV14 and TRBJ2-4, with 10 positions matching TRBD1. This CDR3 region has 17 residues. J lost 1 base, V lost 2 bases, and 5 bases had no gene match. CDR1 and CDR2 from the germline V gene are SGHDN and FVKESK. The CDR3 region has the DNA TGTGCCAGCAGCCAATTGACAGGGGGCATTGCCAAAAACATTCAGTACTTC. This sequence encodes CASSQLTGGIAKNIQYF.

This clonotype was seen a few times. The chain couples TRBV2 to TRBJ2-1; 8 bases are a match to TRBD1. The CDR3 loop spans 14 amino acids. Germline V gives CDR1 SNHLY, CDR2 FYNNEI. V gave up 7 bases and J gave up 12 bases; unmatched junction bases: 14. As DNA, the CDR3 is TGTGCCAGCAAGAAACAGGGGGGAGTACAAGGGCAGTTCTTC. Protein: CASKKQGGVQGQFF.

This clonotype has only a few counts. V is TRBV18 and J is TRBJ2-5; D unclear. The CDR3 runs 13 residues. The V end was cut by 0 bases, the J end by 5 bases, with 7 bases between. The germline V gene has CDR1 KGHSH and CDR2 LQKENI. The DNA of the CDR3 is TGTGCCAGCTCACCACCGAACGGGGAGACCCAGTACTTC. Translated, it gives CASSPPNGETQYF.

This clonotype was seen only a few times. V and J are TRBV14 and TRBJ1-2; TRBD1 aligns across 7 bases. The CDR3 runs 15 residues. J was trimmed by 5 bases and V by 4 bases; bases with no gene match: 10. Looked up from germline, CDR1 is SGHDN and CDR2 is FVKESK. The CDR3 reads CASSPNPRQGYGYTF. The DNA of the CDR3 is TGTGCCAGCAGCCCGAATCCCCGACAGGGATATGGCTACACCTTC.

The table lists this clonotype with many counts. This chain links TRBV20-1 with TRBJ2-3, with TRBD2 matching over 8 bases. After removal of 6 bases from V and 3 bases from J, the junction contained 8 bases not matched to a gene. Looked up from germline, CDR1 is DFQATT and CDR2 is SNEGSKA (reference sequence). The CDR3 consists of 14 residues. The CDR3 region is CSARSGGVTDTQYF. CDR3 bases: TGCAGTGCCAGATCCGGGGGGGTGACAGATACGCAGTATTTT.

On this clonotype itself: A read error may explain this, as a much larger clone is one base away. The CDR3 is CSVAQGWGNTEAFF. The CDR3 region has the DNA TGCAGCGTGGCCCAGGGATGGGGGAACACTGAAGCTTTCTTT. The V and J genes are TRBV29-1 and TRBJ1-1, with D perhaps TRBD1 (5 bases). Germline CDR1 is SQVTM and CDR2 is ANQGSEA. The CDR3 spans 14 residues. The V and J ends lost 6 bases and 1 base respectively, with 15 bases between them.

This clonotype was seen repeatedly, ten times or more. V is TRBV29-1 and J is TRBJ2-1; 11 positions match TRBD1. V gave up 0 bases and J gave up 6 bases; unmatched junction bases: 4. CDR3 length: 15 residues. CDR1 and CDR2 (germline): SQVTM, ANQGSEA. CDR3 loop: CSVEDVGTGGNEQFF. Here the CDR3 DNA reads TGCAGCGTTGAAGATGTGGGGACAGGGGGCAATGAGCAGTTCTTC.

The chain combines TRBV29-1 with TRBJ1-1; 7 bases fit TRBD1. Germline CDR1 reads SQVTM; CDR2 reads ANQGSEA. Trimming took 5 bases from V and 3 from J; bases not matched to a gene: 3. The CDR3 covers 12 residues. CDR3 amino acids: CSVQDRYTEAFF. Written as DNA, the CDR3 is TGCAGCGTTCAGGACAGGTACACTGAAGCTTTCTTT.